This TCR beta chain came from a study of cytomegalovirus exposure and HLA in healthy donors. Whole-study findings and limits: Reports described diagnosis of cytomegalovirus status by the classifier as highly specific and sensitive.

The PCR used 60 Vbeta and 13 Jbeta primers. Clones were read by immunoSEQ multiplex PCR, and TCRdb kept only the in-frame ones, dropping some. The sample gives 130,000 or so clones, less than 80% of which show up once; 6.6% is in the top ten. Trimming left V 2 bases short and J 3 bases short, with 24 bases between. Looked up from germline, CDR1 is GTSNPN and CDR2 is SVGIG (reference sequence). The CDR3 consists of 18 residues. Concerning this clone: Its antigen is currently unknown.

This TCR was recovered from a middle-aged man in good health and CMV-seropositive. The chain combines TRBV30 with TRBJ2-3; weak D call: TRBD1 (5 bases). Sequences were obtained from PBMCs. The CDR3 protein is CAWSYRSLQGRVTDTQYF. In DNA, the CDR3 is TGTGCCTGGAGTTACAGAAGCCTCCAGGGTAGGGTTACAGATACGCAGTATTTT.